This TCR beta chain comes out of a study of T cells in women clearing cervical HPV infection. At the level of the study: Case blood was drawn when the lesion was first found; control blood after infection became undetectable.

Profiled with immunoSEQ multiplex PCR; TCRdb holds only in-frame clones, not every one. The table lists 45,000 to 55,000 clones. Note on this clone: Its antigen is unidentified. Sequencing ends 3 residues short of the CDR3 end; the germline J gene provides the rest.

Overall study results and limits: TRBV6-7 relative abundance averaged approximately 0.11% in cases and around 0.17% in controls. CIN3+ cases had significantly higher TCR repertoire richness than controls, but evenness did not differ.

Trimming stripped 5 bases from V and 7 bases from J, with 9 bases between. Germline V gives CDR1 SGHTA, CDR2 FQGNSA. The CDR3 covers 12 residues. Sequenced sample: blood buffy coat. This TCR was sampled from a woman between 18 and 70 years old with a cervical HPV16 infection that either progressed to CIN3+ or cleared (not recorded which). J is TRBJ2-1 and V is TRBV7-2; D uncertain. The sequenced CDR3 bases are TGTGCCAGCAGCCACCAGTCAAATGAG. This codes for CASSHQSNE. The entire CDR3 is CASSHQSNEQFF.